The present entry profiles one T cell receptor beta chain with its context. This sample was included in a study of blood T cell repertoires in COVID-19. Some clones are missing from TCRdb's copy, which holds only in-frame ones; the method was immunoSEQ multiplex PCR. The data hold under 100,000 clones, with more than 75% observed a single time. Germline CDR1 reads SGHRS; CDR2 reads YFSETQ. V was cut by 3 bases and J by 4 bases, with 13 bases left in between. The CDR3 has 15 residues. This rearrangement joins TRBV5-1 to TRBJ1-4; a weak D match, TRBD1 (6 bases). Sample: peripheral blood. The sequence derives from a human donor in a cohort sampled during active COVID-19. CDR3 sequence: CASSSGTTVNEKLFF. The CDR3 DNA is TGCGCCAGCAGCTCAGGGACAACGGTTAATGAAAAACTGTTTTTT.